This is a list of T cell receptor beta chains from one sample in a study of cytomegalovirus exposure and HLA in healthy donors. Assay: immunoSEQ multiplex PCR; the TCRdb copy retains only in-frame clones and omits some. The data hold over 150,000 clones, with approximately 80% observed a single time. Sequences were obtained from PBMCs. The receptor source for this set is a man between 50 and 59 years old in good health and CMV-seropositive. Each CDR3 is given with its conserved first and last residue. Each record gives: CDR3 DNA, CDR3 protein, CDR3 length, J gene, clone size, D gene, V gene. D genes are given only for firm matches. The size entry is marked missing in some rows and otherwise reads once, few, many or a size class.

TGTGCCAGCAGTCTCCTAGGGGTAACCAATCAGCCCCAGCATTTT	CASSLLGVTNQPQHF	15	TRBJ1-5	-	-	TRBV7-2
TGTGCCAGCAGCTTAGATTTCCGAGGGGAGACCCAGTACTTC	CASSLDFRGETQYF	14	TRBJ2-5	-	-	TRBV7-9
TGTGCCAGCAGCTCTAGACAGGGAGATTGGGCGAGCTCCTACGAGCAGTACTTC	CASSSRQGDWASSYEQYF	18	TRBJ2-7	-	TRBD1	TRBV5-6
TGTGCCAGTACCAACAGACAGAATGAGCAGTTCTTC	CASTNRQNEQFF	12	TRBJ2-1	-	-	TRBV7-9
TGTGCCATCAGTGAGTCGACTAGCGGGAGCCTTCCCTCCTACAATGAGCAGTTCTTC	CAISESTSGSLPSYNEQFF	19	TRBJ2-1	once	TRBD2	TRBV10-3
TGTGCCAGCAGGAGGGCAGAGACCCAGTACTTC	CASRRAETQYF	11	TRBJ2-5	-	-	TRBV27
TGCGCCAGCAGTCAGGAGCAGGGCCCTGGGGCCAACGTCCTGACTTTC	CASSQEQGPGANVLTF	16	TRBJ2-6	once	-	TRBV23-1
TGTGCCAGTAGTATGACCCAGGGAACAGAGACCCAGTACTTC	CASSMTQGTETQYF	14	TRBJ2-5	-	-	TRBV19
TGTGCCAGCAGTTGGATGGTGGGGGCTCTGGGAGAGACCCAGTACTTC	CASSWMVGALGETQYF	16	TRBJ2-5	-	-	TRBV6-6
TGTGCCATCAGGCCGCAGGGGGGAGGTGAAAAACTGTTTTTT	CAIRPQGGGEKLFF	14	TRBJ1-4	-	TRBD1	TRBV10-3
TGTGCCAGCAGCTTAGCGTCAGCGGATACGCAGTATTTT	CASSLASADTQYF	13	TRBJ2-3	once	-	TRBV7-9
TGTGCCAGTAGTATCCTCAATCAGCCCCAGCATTTT	CASSILNQPQHF	12	TRBJ1-5	-	-	TRBV19
TGCAGCGTGGCGGTGGCAGCTGGCTACACCTTC	CSVAVAAGYTF	11	TRBJ1-2	once	-	TRBV29-1
TGTGCCAGCAGCCGGGACAGGGAAACTGAAGCTTTCTTT	CASSRDRETEAFF	13	TRBJ1-1	-	TRBD1	TRBV7-3
TGTGCCAGCTCACCAACTAGGGATACTGAAGCTTTCTTT	CASSPTRDTEAFF	13	TRBJ1-1	-	-	TRBV18
TGTGCCAGCAGCTCCATCGGGGGGGGCGAGCAGTACTTC	CASSSIGGGEQYF	13	TRBJ2-7	-	TRBD2	TRBV5-4
TGTGCCACCAGCAGAGTGGACAGACAAGAGACCCAGTACTTC	CATSRVDRQETQYF	14	TRBJ2-5	-	-	TRBV15
TGTGCCTGGAGTCGGGGGTTTCTGCACAATCAGCCCCAGCATTTT	CAWSRGFLHNQPQHF	15	TRBJ1-5	-	-	TRBV30
TGTGCCAGCAGTCCGGGGGGACTACTAATTCAAGAGACCCAGTACTTC	CASSPGGLLIQETQYF	16	TRBJ2-5	-	TRBD2	TRBV2
TGTGCCTGGAGTCCCCCAGGGGGCGAAGGCTACACCTTC	CAWSPPGGEGYTF	13	TRBJ1-2	once	TRBD1	TRBV30
TGTGCCAGCAGCCCAAGGGGGCAACCGAACACCGGGGAGCTGTTTTTT	CASSPRGQPNTGELFF	16	TRBJ2-2	-	TRBD1	TRBV7-3
TGCGCCAGCAGCCAAGACAGGGGACCTGAAGCTTTCTTT	CASSQDRGPEAFF	13	TRBJ1-1	-	-	TRBV4-1
TGTGCCAGCAGTCGGGACTATTCGGAGACCCAGTACTTC	CASSRDYSETQYF	13	TRBJ2-5	-	TRBD2	TRBV2
TGTGCCAGCAGTGAAGTTGAGGCCTACGAGCAGTACTTC	CASSEVEAYEQYF	13	TRBJ2-7	once	-	TRBV2
TGTGCCATCCACCGCGACAGAAACACTGAAGCTTTCTTT	CAIHRDRNTEAFF	13	TRBJ1-1	-	-	TRBV10-3
TGTGCCAGCACCCTGACTACTCACAATGAGCAGTTCTTC	CASTLTTHNEQFF	13	TRBJ2-1	-	-	TRBV5-4
TGCGCCAGCAGCTCGTCCGCACTAAAACTAGCGGGGGGAAACAATGAGCAGTTCTTC	CASSSSALKLAGGNNEQFF	19	TRBJ2-1	once	TRBD2	TRBV4-3
TGCGCCAGCAGGTTCGTGCAGAACAATGAGCAGTTCTTC	CASRFVQNNEQFF	13	TRBJ2-1	-	-	TRBV5-1
TGTGCCAGCAGGTCGGGGAGAAGCTCCTACAATGAGCAGTTCTTC	CASRSGRSSYNEQFF	15	TRBJ2-1	-	-	TRBV7-2
TGTGCCAGCAGTTACGGGACAGGGTCGGGCGGGGAGCTGTTTTTT	CASSYGTGSGGELFF	15	TRBJ2-2	-	TRBD1	TRBV27
TGTGCCAGCAGCTCCCCAAGGGGGCAGGGCCACTGGTATGGCTACACCTTC	CASSSPRGQGHWYGYTF	17	TRBJ1-2	-	TRBD1	TRBV5-6
TGCGCCAGCAGCTTGGGAAGTGGGACAGGGGCATATAATGAAAAACTGTTTTTT	CASSLGSGTGAYNEKLFF	18	TRBJ1-4	-	TRBD1	TRBV5-1
TGTGCCAGCTCATACCGCGGGACAGGGGTAACTAGCAATCAGCCCCAGCATTTT	CASSYRGTGVTSNQPQHF	18	TRBJ1-5	-	TRBD1	TRBV18
TGTGCCAGTAGTATAGTGGCGTGGGGGCGGGAGACCCAGTACTTC	CASSIVAWGRETQYF	15	TRBJ2-5	-	-	TRBV19
TGTGCCAGCAGCTTTTTAGGGCGGGACTTCGGGGAGCTGTTTTTT	CASSFLGRDFGELFF	15	TRBJ2-2	-	-	TRBV9
TGTGCCAGCAAAAAAGGGGCTAACTACGAGCAGTACTTC	CASKKGANYEQYF	13	TRBJ2-7	-	-	TRBV6-5
TGCGCCAGCAGCTTGGTCCGGGAGCTCGTAAACAATGAGCAGTTCTTC	CASSLVRELVNNEQFF	16	TRBJ2-1	-	-	TRBV5-1
TGCAGCGTTGAACCAGGGGCCGATGAGCAGTTCTTC	CSVEPGADEQFF	12	TRBJ2-1	-	-	TRBV29-1